This entry is about one T cell receptor beta chain. Sequencing relied on a cDNA template that was reverse transcribed from extracted RNA. Assay used: immunoSEQ multiplex PCR; TCRdb lists only in-frame clones, some missing. Here the sample spans 200,000 to 250,000 clones, 50% to 60% being singletons. Germline V lookup: CDR1 MNHEY, CDR2 SMNVEV (reference sequence). This CDR3 region has 16 residues. V was pared by 2 bases and J by 3 bases, with 16 bases between. These data originate in a study of CD8+ T cells in alopecia areata. This clonotype was sampled from a human donor with alopecia areata. Material: CD4+ T cells sorted from blood, obtained at week 0. This chain joins TRBV27 and TRBJ1-1, with D unresolved. The CDR3 sequence: CASSLGYKGGHTEAFF. CDR3 DNA: TGTGCCAGCAGTTTAGGTTACAAGGGAGGGCACACTGAAGCTTTCTTT.